What follows are 32 T cell receptor beta chains derived from one specimen sequenced in a study of graft-versus-host responses after intestinal transplantation. TCRdb's table, derived via immunoSEQ multiplex PCR, lists solely in-frame clones and lacks some. The sample yields about 90,000 clones, 85% to 95% seen once. What these receptors recognize is not known. The material was unstimulated CD8+ T cells sorted from spleen or lymph node cells, obtained before transplant. The receptors shown here come from a human donor who was the organ donor for an intestinal transplant.

The sample holds one count of this clone. The V call is TRBV27, the J call TRBJ2-7; D is unresolved. Germline lookup yields CDR1 MNHEY and CDR2 SMNVEV (reference sequence). V dropped 4 bases and J dropped 5 bases, with 12 bases sitting between them. The CDR3 covers 13 residues. The CDR3 bases are TGTGCCAGCAGTTATGCTACCGGTCACGAGCAGTACTTC. Translating it yields CASSYATGHEQYF.

The V and J genes are TRBV2 and TRBJ2-1; 8 bases align to TRBD2. Per the germline V gene, CDR1 is SNHLY and CDR2 is FYNNEI. The V gene end was trimmed by 10 bases and the J gene end by 8 bases; junction bases not matched to a gene: 22. This CDR3 contains 17 residues. The CDR3 spells CAKNPTPAGASADEQFF. The CDR3 DNA reads as TGTGCCAAAAACCCTACCCCAGCGGGAGCTTCGGCAGATGAGCAGTTCTTC.

This rearrangement joins TRBV9 to TRBJ1-4, with D unclear. Germline assignment: CDR1 SGDLS and CDR2 YYNGEE. The V and J ends lost 0 bases and 5 bases respectively, with 17 bases between them. The CDR3 has 17 residues. In DNA, the CDR3 is TGTGCCAGCAGCGTAGGAGAGGGATGGGAGGGAAATGAAAAACTGTTTTTT. This encodes CASSVGEGWEGNEKLFF.

The rearrangement links TRBV28 to TRBJ2-3; 13 positions agree with TRBD2. The V segment lost 5 bases and the J segment 5 bases; nucleotides outside the gene matches: 10. The CDR3 runs to 17 residues. Germline values: CDR1 MDHEN, CDR2 SYDVKM. As DNA, the CDR3 is TGTGCCAGCAGTCATTACCCGACTAGCGGGGGGCGAGATACGCAGTATTTT. Translated: CASSHYPTSGGRDTQYF.

This chain links TRBV29-1 with TRBJ1-1, with 7 positions matching TRBD1. V lost 6 bases to trimming and J lost 8 bases; unmatched junction nucleotides: 9. This CDR3 region has 12 residues. Per the germline V gene, CDR1 is SQVTM and CDR2 is ANQGSEA. CDR3 DNA sequence: TGCAGCGTCATCCGGGACAGTCGAGAAGCTTTCTTT. Translated, it gives CSVIRDSREAFF.

The DNA for the CDR3 is TGTGCCAGCAGCATCGGAGGGCGGCCGCGGGACTCCTACAATGAGCAGTTCTTC. It translates to CASSIGGRPRDSYNEQFF. The V and J genes are TRBV4-2 and TRBJ2-1; TRBD2 might be the D (6 bases). V was cut by 5 bases and J by 0 bases, with 20 bases left in between. The CDR3 spans 18 residues. Per the germline V gene, CDR1 is LGHNA and CDR2 is YNFKEQ.

V gene TRBV28 combines with J gene TRBJ2-7; D remains ambiguous. The length of the CDR3 is 14 residues. The ends were cut back, 3 bases at V and 4 bases at J, with 13 bases in the middle. Germline CDR1 reads MDHEN; CDR2 reads SYDVKM. The CDR3 sequence is CASSFIVGGYEQYF. CDR3 nucleotides: TGTGCCAGCAGTTTTATTGTCGGCGGTTACGAGCAGTACTTC. Complete variable domain (other parts from reference TRBV28 and TRBJ2-7): DVKVTQSSRYLVKRTGEKVFLECVQDMDHENMFWYRQDPGLGLRLIYFSYDVKMKEKGDIPEGYSVSREKKERFSLILESASTNQTSMYLCASSFIVGGYEQYFGPGTRLTVT.

The V gene is TRBV28, the J gene TRBJ2-7, with 11 bases aligning to TRBD2. Germline V gene sequence: CDR1 MDHEN, CDR2 SYDVKM. The length of the CDR3 is 19 residues. V shed 5 bases, J shed 8 bases, and the junction held 23 bases outside the gene matches. The CDR3: CASSPPEGARVAGGIQQYF. Written as DNA, the CDR3 is TGTGCCAGCAGTCCCCCGGAGGGGGCTCGAGTAGCGGGAGGGATCCAGCAGTACTTC.

V gene TRBV7-9 combines with J gene TRBJ2-7; no definite D call. Germline-derived CDR1 and CDR2 are SEHNR and FQNEAQ (reference sequence). CDR3 length: 16 residues. V lost 3 bases and J 4 bases, leaving 19 bases between the germline ends. The CDR3 loop is CASSFSSGENLYEQYF. The CDR3 DNA reads as TGTGCCAGCAGCTTCTCATCCGGTGAGAACCTTTACGAGCAGTACTTC.

This clone appeared a single time. The chain couples TRBV27 to TRBJ2-7, with TRBD1 matching over 7 bases. The germline V gene encodes CDR1 MNHEY and CDR2 SMNVEV (reference sequence). CDR3 length: 15 residues. V shed 6 bases, J shed 0 bases, and the junction held 8 bases outside the gene matches. CDR3 sequence: CASSPVGDSSYEQYF. CDR3 DNA: TGTGCCAGCAGCCCCGTGGGGGACAGCTCCTACGAGCAGTACTTC.

The chain is built from TRBV13 and TRBJ2-1; D gene uncertain. Trimming stripped 4 bases from V and 6 bases from J, with 7 bases between. CDR1 PRHDT and CDR2 FYEKMQ come from the germline V gene (reference sequence). The CDR3 is 12 amino acids. CDR3 in DNA: TGTGCCAGCAGCTCCCCCAGCAATGAGCAGTTCTTC. This encodes CASSSPSNEQFF.

The rearrangement uses TRBV10-3 and TRBJ2-7; 10 nucleotides align to TRBD2. The germline CDR1 and CDR2 sequences are ENHRY and SYGVKD. The CDR3 has 17 amino acids. J lost 1 base, V lost 2 bases, and 8 bases had no gene match. The CDR3 DNA sequence: TGTGCCATCAGTGAGGACCCCGGGACTAGCGTGTCCTACGAGCAGTACTTC. The encoded protein is CAISEDPGTSVSYEQYF.

The chain employs TRBV10-3 and TRBJ1-2, with unresolved D. V was shortened by 10 bases and J by 8 bases, with 11 bases between the two germline ends. In germline, CDR1 is ENHRY, CDR2 SYGVKD. The CDR3 runs 10 residues. The CDR3 bases are TGTGCCACCCGCGATCGCGGCTACACCTTC. Protein product: CATRDRGYTF.

The rearrangement joins TRBV27 to TRBJ2-7; no firm D call. Germline CDR1 MNHEY, CDR2 SMNVEV (reference sequence). CDR3 size: 13 residues. V was trimmed by 3 bases and J by 3 bases, leaving 9 bases between them. This CDR3 reads CASSFTIGYEQYF. CDR3 nucleotide sequence: TGTGCCAGCAGTTTCACGATCGGCTACGAGCAGTACTTC.

This rearrangement joins TRBV11-2 to TRBJ1-1; 7 nucleotides line up with TRBD1. The CDR3 has 12 residues. CDR1 is SGHAT and CDR2 is FQNNGV in the germline V gene. The V and J ends lost 5 bases and 8 bases, in that order; junction bases with no gene match: 5. CDR3 sequence reads: CASSQGQYEAFF. As DNA, the CDR3 is TGTGCCAGCAGCCAGGGACAGTACGAAGCTTTCTTT. Full variable domain (rest looked up from reference TRBV11-2 and TRBJ1-1): EAGVAQSPRYKIIEKRQSVAFWCNPISGHATLYWYQQILGQGPKLLIQFQNNGVVDDSQLPKDRFSAERLKGVDSTLKIQPAKLEDSAVYLCASSQGQYEAFFGQGTRLTVV.

The chain joins TRBV7-9 to TRBJ2-7; 10 bases are a match to TRBD1. J gave up 5 bases and V 6 bases, and 7 bases lay outside the gene matches. From germline, CDR1 is SEHNR and CDR2 FQNEAQ (reference sequence). This CDR3 comprises 14 residues. The CDR3 nucleotides read TGTGCCAGCAGGCCGGGACAGGGGTTCAACGAGCAGTACTTC. Encoded protein: CASRPGQGFNEQYF.

The rearrangement links TRBV7-9 to TRBJ1-4; 7 bases match TRBD1. J was trimmed by 5 bases and V by 5 bases; bases with no gene match: 5. This CDR3 is built from 14 residues. Germline V lookup: CDR1 SEHNR, CDR2 FQNEAQ (reference sequence). The CDR3 here is CASSLDRVNEKLFF. In DNA, the CDR3 is TGTGCCAGCAGCCTTGACAGGGTAAATGAAAAACTGTTTTTT.

J is TRBJ2-1 and V is TRBV6-1, with a possible D match to TRBD2 (8 bases). CDR3 length equals 20 residues. Germline V gene sequence: CDR1 MNHNS, CDR2 SASEGT. V was shortened by 4 bases and J by 1 base, with 26 bases between the two germline ends. The CDR3 DNA sequence: TGTGCCAGCAGTGCCGAGGGGGCGGGAGGCCTCGTAATTTCCTACAATGAGCAGTTCTTC. Translated, it gives CASSAEGAGGLVISYNEQFF.

The genes are TRBV7-9 and TRBJ2-7, with TRBD2 identical over 9 bases. This CDR3 region has 15 residues. V lost 5 bases, J lost 2 bases, and 7 bases stayed unmatched. Germline V gene data show CDR1 as SEHNR and CDR2 as FQNEAQ (reference sequence). The CDR3 loop is CASSPSGGRAYEQYF. In DNA, the CDR3 is TGTGCCAGCAGCCCTTCTGGCGGGAGGGCCTACGAGCAGTACTTC.

The rearrangement joins TRBV6-5 to TRBJ2-7; a weak D match, TRBD2 (7 bases). The germline V and J ends were trimmed by 2 bases and 4 bases, with 15 bases remaining between them. There are 15 residues in the CDR3. Germline values: CDR1 MNHEY, CDR2 SVGAGI. The DNA for the CDR3 is TGTGCCAGCAGTTACGGGGGCGGGAGTTGGTACGAGCAGTACTTC. It encodes CASSYGGGSWYEQYF.

The V gene is TRBV5-4, the J gene TRBJ2-1; 8 bases line up with TRBD2. Germline-derived CDR1 and CDR2 are SGHNT and YYREEE (reference sequence). The CDR3 has 14 amino acids. With V trimmed by 5 bases and J by 4 bases, 5 bases remained unmatched. The CDR3, as DNA: TGTGCCAGCAGTCTTAGCGGGGAGTACAATGAGCAGTTCTTC. This translates into CASSLSGEYNEQFF.

The chain carries TRBV18 and TRBJ1-2; a weak D match, TRBD1 (5 bases). This CDR3 spans 14 amino acids. Trimming shortened V by 1 base and J by 4 bases, and 10 bases separated the two germline ends. Germline CDR1 and CDR2: KGHSH and LQKENI. The CDR3 protein is CASSPLSRAYGYTF. The CDR3 DNA follows: TGTGCCAGCTCACCACTTAGCAGGGCCTATGGCTACACCTTC. Looking up the rest from reference TRBV18 and TRBJ1-2 gives the full variable domain: NAGVMQNPRHLVRRRGQEARLRCSPMKGHSHVYWYRQLPEEGLKFMVYLQKENIIDESGMPKERFSAEFPKEGPSILRIQQVVRGDSAAYFCASSPLSRAYGYTFGSGTRLTVV.

A word on this clone: An end of the junction differs from the germline gene, which may be a read error. The chain uses TRBV7-9 and TRBJ2-2; D is ambiguous. The CDR3 loop spans 12 amino acids. CDR1 is SEHNR, CDR2 FQNEAQ, per germline (reference sequence). CDR3 residues: CASSPLTRELFF. CDR3 sequence (DNA): TGTGCCAGCAGCCCACTCACCAGGGAGCTGTTTTTT.

V usage is TRBV7-9 and J usage is TRBJ2-5; D is possibly TRBD1 (5 bases). The J call is in doubt because the DNA end fits TRBJ2-7 better. Germline CDR1 is SEHNR and CDR2 is FQNEAQ (reference sequence). This CDR3 has 13 amino acids. The CDR3 nucleotides are TGTGCCAGCAGCGACCAGGGCCCCTACGAGCAGTACTTC. Its protein is CASSDQGPYEQYF.

The chain uses TRBV6-1 and TRBJ2-7, with TRBD2 as a possible D gene (6 bases). This CDR3 has 13 amino acids. Deletions cut 8 bases from V and 0 bases from J, with 11 bases between. Germline assignment: CDR1 MNHNS and CDR2 SASEGT. As DNA, the CDR3 is TGTGCCAGCTGGGGGGTTAGCTCCTACGAGCAGTACTTC. Translation gives CASWGVSSYEQYF.

The rearrangement links TRBV27 to TRBJ2-2; 7 nucleotides match TRBD1. J was trimmed by 10 bases and V by 3 bases; bases with no gene match: 5. The CDR3 contains 13 residues. Looked up from germline, CDR1 is MNHEY and CDR2 is SMNVEV (reference sequence). The CDR3, as DNA: TGTGCCAGCAGTTTCTTAGGGACAGAGGAGCTGTTTTTT. The encoded protein is CASSFLGTEELFF.

The CDR3 is CASSMSSGGTPNYNEQFF. For the CDR3, the DNA is TGTGCCAGTAGTATGAGTAGCGGGGGGACCCCTAACTACAATGAGCAGTTCTTC. V usage is TRBV19 and J usage is TRBJ2-1; 10 bases align to TRBD2. After removal of 3 bases from V and 3 bases from J, the junction contained 11 bases not matched to a gene. The CDR3 spans 18 residues. CDR1 is LNHDA and CDR2 is SQIVND in the germline V gene (reference sequence).

This clone appeared a single time. This chain uses TRBV10-3 with TRBJ2-5; D remains unclear. CDR3 length equals 12 residues. The germline gives CDR1 ENHRY, CDR2 SYGVKD. The V end was cut by 2 bases, the J end by 4 bases, with 5 bases between. The CDR3 is CAISEESETQYF. CDR3 DNA sequence: TGTGCCATCAGTGAGGAGTCAGAGACCCAGTACTTC.

The CDR3 reads CASSLGSGPYEQYF. The CDR3 nucleotides read TGTGCCAGCAGCTTAGGCTCAGGGCCTTACGAGCAGTACTTC. The chain has TRBV11-2 and TRBJ2-7; maybe TRBD1 (5 bases). Trimming removed 1 base from V and 4 bases from J, with 11 bases in between. The CDR3 is 14 residues long. Germline-derived CDR1 and CDR2 are SGHAT and FQNNGV. Complete variable domain (other parts from reference TRBV11-2 and TRBJ2-7): EAGVAQSPRYKIIEKRQSVAFWCNPISGHATLYWYQQILGQGPKLLIQFQNNGVVDDSQLPKDRFSAERLKGVDSTLKIQPAKLEDSAVYLCASSLGSGPYEQYFGPGTRLTVT.

The J gene is TRBJ1-3, the V gene TRBV6-1, with D tentatively TRBD1 (5 bases). The CDR3 loop spans 15 amino acids. V dropped 3 bases and J dropped 0 bases, with 9 bases sitting between them. In germline, CDR1 is MNHNS, CDR2 SASEGT. Here the CDR3 reads CASSDDSTSGNTIYF. CDR3 DNA sequence: TGTGCCAGCAGTGACGACAGTACCTCTGGAAACACCATATATTTT.

The chain combines TRBV6-1 with TRBJ1-1; D is perhaps TRBD1 (5 bases). The CDR3 has 14 residues. Germline-derived CDR1 and CDR2 are MNHNS and SASEGT. V was trimmed by 6 bases and J by 1 base, leaving 12 bases between them. In nucleotides, the CDR3 is TGTGCCAGCAGACCGGGTACAGGGAACACTGAAGCTTTCTTT. Its protein is CASRPGTGNTEAFF.

This sequence joins TRBV7-9 and TRBJ2-3; 9 bases are a match to TRBD2. CDR1 and CDR2 from the germline V gene are SEHNR and FQNEAQ (reference sequence). CDR3 length equals 15 residues. With 5 bases clipped from V and 4 bases from J, the junction kept 7 bases outside the gene matches. CDR3 DNA: TGTGCCAGCAGCCTCAGGACTAGCGCGGCAGATACGCAGTATTTT. It encodes CASSLRTSAADTQYF.